Listed here are 22 T cell receptor beta chains from one sample, sequenced in a study of T cells in localized non-small cell lung cancer. Assay used: immunoSEQ multiplex PCR; TCRdb lists only in-frame clones, some missing. The repertoire has tens of thousands of clones, more than 75% of them found once; the top ten carry 20% to 25%. This specimen was peripheral blood, taken before any cancer treatment. The receptors were sampled from a woman aged 35-75 years with stage I squamous cell lung carcinoma.

V is TRBV4-2 and J is TRBJ2-7; 8 positions agree with TRBD2. CDR1 LGHNA and CDR2 YNFKEQ come from the germline V gene. The CDR3 is 17 residues long. The ends lost 0 bases at V and 0 bases at J; junction bases unmatched: 7. The CDR3 protein is CASSQDPVAGSSYEQYF. The CDR3 DNA reads as TGTGCCAGCAGCCAAGATCCAGTAGCGGGGAGCTCCTACGAGCAGTACTTC.

The chain employs TRBV5-4 and TRBJ2-1, with TRBD1 matching 7 bases. V dropped 2 bases and J dropped 0; count of bases not matched to a gene: 5. This CDR3 comprises 16 residues. CDR1 and CDR2 from the germline V gene are SGHNT and YYREEE (reference sequence). For the CDR3, the DNA is TGTGCCAGCAGCTTTGGACGACAGGGCTCCTACAATGAGCAGTTCTTC. This encodes CASSFGRQGSYNEQFF.

J is TRBJ1-1 and V is TRBV19; D not certain. Germline assignment: CDR1 LNHDA and CDR2 SQIVND (reference sequence). The CDR3 length is 13 residues. V dropped 8 bases and J dropped 4 bases, with 14 bases sitting between them. In nucleotides, the CDR3 is TGTGCCAGTTGTCGGCATCTAGGCACTGAAGCTTTCTTT. It yields the protein CASCRHLGTEAFF.

V and J are TRBV5-1 and TRBJ1-1; D perhaps matches TRBD1 (5 bases). This CDR3 contains 15 residues. Trimming shortened V by 0 bases and J by 5 bases, and 14 bases separated the two germline ends. Per the germline V gene, CDR1 is SGHRS and CDR2 is YFSETQ. Here the CDR3 reads CASSLEGVEGTEAFF. CDR3 DNA sequence: TGCGCCAGCAGCTTGGAAGGGGTGGAAGGGACTGAAGCTTTCTTT.

This sequence joins TRBV19 and TRBJ1-6; D is perhaps TRBD1 (6 bases). The CDR3 is 15 residues long. Looked up from germline, CDR1 is LNHDA and CDR2 is SQIVND (reference sequence). Trimming took off 3 bases at V and 5 bases at J, with 11 bases between the two ends. DNA of the CDR3: TGTGCCAGTAGTATCGAGAGACAGGATAATTCACCCCTCCACTTT. Translation: CASSIERQDNSPLHF.

The chain recombines TRBV15 with TRBJ1-2; the D is unclear. V lost 0 bases and J lost 2, with 10 bases in between. Germline V gene lookup returns CDR1 LNHNV and CDR2 YYDKDF (reference sequence). The CDR3 sequence is 15 residues long. This CDR3 reads CATSREEGQNYGYTF. The CDR3 DNA sequence: TGTGCCACCAGCAGAGAAGAAGGGCAAAACTATGGCTACACCTTC.

This chain uses TRBV9 with TRBJ2-3; TRBD2 agrees at 12 bases. Germline V lookup: CDR1 SGDLS, CDR2 YYNGEE. The CDR3 consists of 19 residues. J lost 0 bases, V lost 1 base, and 9 bases had no gene match. The CDR3 here is CASSVSLAGGLPSTDTQYF. CDR3 nucleotide sequence: TGTGCCAGCAGCGTATCACTAGCGGGGGGTCTCCCTAGCACAGATACGCAGTATTTT.

The CDR3 DNA sequence: TGTGCCAGCAGCTTAGCGCAGGGGGGCGAAGCTTTCTTT. Translation: CASSLAQGGEAFF. This chain joins TRBV7-9 and TRBJ1-1; 7 bases are shared with TRBD1. Losses at the gene ends were 0 bases for V and 8 bases for J; bases not matched to a gene: 3. The germline gives CDR1 SEHNR, CDR2 FQNEAQ (reference sequence). This CDR3 is 13 amino acids long.

This chain connects TRBV29-1 to TRBJ2-3; perhaps D is TRBD1 or TRBD2 (5 bases each). There are 14 residues in the CDR3. Germline lookup yields CDR1 SQVTM and CDR2 ANQGSEA. Trimming pared 7 bases from V and 0 bases from J, leaving 14 bases between. The CDR3 sequence is CSAYRGRSTDTQYF. The CDR3 coding sequence is TGCAGCGCCTACCGGGGCAGAAGCACAGATACGCAGTATTTT.

The chain links TRBV6-5 to TRBJ1-1; D is ambiguous. Trimming cost V 7 bases and J 0 bases, with 12 bases left between them. Germline values: CDR1 MNHEY, CDR2 SVGAGI. The CDR3 runs 14 residues. The CDR3 sequence: CASTQDSMNTEAFF. The CDR3 DNA is TGTGCCAGCACCCAAGACTCCATGAACACTGAAGCTTTCTTT.

This clone has a single count. The chain has TRBV30 and TRBJ1-3, with 9 bases lining up with TRBD1. CDR3 size: 14 residues. From germline, CDR1 is GTSNPN and CDR2 SVGIG (reference sequence). Germline trimming cut 3 bases from V and 4 bases from J; bases unmatched to any gene: 4. CDR3 nucleotide sequence: TGTGCCTGGAGCGCAGGGACAGGGGGAAACACCATATATTTT. This gives the protein CAWSAGTGGNTIYF.

This chain links TRBV4-2 with TRBJ1-2; 8 positions agree with TRBD1. This CDR3 is built from 17 residues. In germline, CDR1 is LGHNA, CDR2 YNFKEQ. V shed 0 bases and J 1 base; nucleotides not matched to a gene: 7. CDR3 nucleotides: TGTGCCAGCAGCCAAGATAGAGGGACAGGACATAACTATGGCTACACCTTC. Its protein is CASSQDRGTGHNYGYTF.

The chain carries TRBV5-6 and TRBJ1-5, with TRBD1 as a possible D gene (5 bases). From germline, CDR1 is SGHDT and CDR2 YYEEEE. The CDR3 extends over 16 amino acids. V lost 1 base to trimming and J lost 7 bases, with 18 bases between them. CDR3: CASSLYVARGEQPQHF. The CDR3 DNA is TGTGCCAGCAGCTTGTATGTCGCCCGAGGGGAGCAGCCCCAGCATTTT. Combining the CDR3 with reference TRBV5-6 and TRBJ1-5 gives the whole variable domain DAGVTQSPTHLIKTRGQQVTLRCSPKSGHDTVSWYQQALGQGPQFIFQYYEEEERQRGNFPDRFSGHQFPNYSSELNVNALLLGDSALYLCASSLYVARGEQPQHFGDGTRLSIL.

The chain links TRBV9 to TRBJ2-7; D is possibly TRBD1 or TRBD2 (5 bases each). Germline V gene lookup returns CDR1 SGDLS and CDR2 YYNGEE. The CDR3 covers 12 residues. With 4 bases removed from V and 6 bases from J, the gap between germline ends came to 11 bases. CDR3 nucleotides: TGTGCCAGCAGCTTATCGAGGGGCGAGCAGTACTTC. Translated: CASSLSRGEQYF.

The chain combines TRBV6-5 with TRBJ2-7; 8 bases are shared with TRBD1. The trim removed 7 bases at V and 6 bases at J, leaving 11 bases unmatched. The germline gives CDR1 MNHEY, CDR2 SVGAGI. The CDR3 totals 14 residues. Written as DNA, the CDR3 is TGTGCCAGCACCGCCGACAGTCAGGGGGCCGAGCAGTACTTC. This encodes CASTADSQGAEQYF.

This sequence joins TRBV6-1 and TRBJ2-1; the D is unclear. The CDR3 runs 11 residues. Per the germline V gene, CDR1 is MNHNS and CDR2 is SASEGT. V lost 6 bases and J lost 5, with 5 bases in between. CDR3 DNA sequence: TGTGCCAGCAGCGTCGACAATGAGCAGTTCTTC. Translation: CASSVDNEQFF.

The rearrangement joins TRBV10-3 to TRBJ2-1; a possible D gene is TRBD1 (6 bases). The CDR3 covers 15 residues. Trimming removed 5 bases at V and 6 bases at J, with 17 bases between. CDR1 is ENHRY and CDR2 is SYGVKD in the germline V gene. The CDR3 nucleotides read TGTGCCATCAGTCCCCCGGATCAGGGGTCCAATGAGCAGTTCTTC. The encoded protein is CAISPPDQGSNEQFF.

CDR3 in DNA: TGTGCCTGGACTCCCGTAGGTGCCACTACGTCTAGCACTGAAGCTTTCTTT. It specifies CAWTPVGATTSSTEAFF. V usage is TRBV30 and J usage is TRBJ1-1, with D unresolved. Germline V gene data show CDR1 as GTSNPN and CDR2 as SVGIG (reference sequence). With 4 bases removed from V and 4 bases from J, the gap between germline ends came to 25 bases. The CDR3 covers 17 residues. Complete variable domain (other parts from reference TRBV30 and TRBJ1-1): SQTIHQWPATLVQPVGSPLSLECTVEGTSNPNLYWYRQAAGRGLQLLFYSVGIGQISSEVPQNLSASRPQDRQFILSSKKLLLSDSGFYLCAWTPVGATTSSTEAFFGQGTRLTVV.

The chain combines TRBV19 with TRBJ1-1; D is undetermined. Germline V gives CDR1 LNHDA, CDR2 SQIVND (reference sequence). V was cut by 3 bases and J by 1 base, with 12 bases left in between. There are 15 residues in the CDR3. The CDR3 nucleotides are TGTGCCAGTAGTATCGTTCCGGGCCCGAACACTGAAGCTTTCTTT. Protein product: CASSIVPGPNTEAFF.

The gene calls are TRBV5-4 and TRBJ2-3, with TRBD2 matching over 7 bases. CDR1 and CDR2 (germline): SGHNT, YYREEE (reference sequence). J gave up 1 base and V 4 bases, and 6 bases lay outside the gene matches. CDR3 length: 15 residues. CDR3 region: CASSLTGGGTDTQYF. CDR3 nucleotide sequence: TGTGCCAGCAGCCTCACGGGGGGTGGCACAGATACGCAGTATTTT. The full variable domain, completed using reference TRBV5-4 and TRBJ2-3, is ETGVTQSPTHLIKTRGQQVTLRCSSQSGHNTVSWYQQALGQGPQFIFQYYREEENGRGNFPPRFSGLQFPNYSSELNVNALELDDSALYLCASSLTGGGTDTQYFGPGTRLTVL.

V gene TRBV5-6 combines with J gene TRBJ1-5; D might be TRBD1 (5 bases). V lost 1 base and J lost 2, with 7 bases in between. Germline V CDR1 and CDR2: SGHDT, YYEEEE. The CDR3 sequence is 14 residues long. DNA of the CDR3: TGTGCCAGCAGCTTGATAGGGGGCAATCAGCCCCAGCATTTT. Translation: CASSLIGGNQPQHF. Based on the CDR3 plus reference TRBV5-6 and TRBJ1-5, the full variable domain is DAGVTQSPTHLIKTRGQQVTLRCSPKSGHDTVSWYQQALGQGPQFIFQYYEEEERQRGNFPDRFSGHQFPNYSSELNVNALLLGDSALYLCASSLIGGNQPQHFGDGTRLSIL.

This clone was observed once. The DNA for the CDR3 is TGCGCCAGCAGCTTGGAGGGCCTAAAGTACTTC. It translates to CASSLEGLKYF. This chain uses TRBV5-1 with TRBJ2-5; D unresolved. V gave up 0 bases and J gave up 12 bases, with 9 bases separating them. Looked up from germline, CDR1 is SGHRS and CDR2 is YFSETQ. The CDR3 extends over 11 amino acids.